This entry is about one T cell receptor beta chain. The antigen is unknown. This sample is drawn from a study of vaccination effects on CD4 cells after COVID-19. Findings and caveats of the study: At late timepoints after vaccination, vaccine- and infection-induced clones shrank markedly.

Before sequencing took place, the ViraFEST assay used viral peptide pools to expand antigen-specific CD4+ T cells. Researchers isolated CD4+ T cells once approximately eleven days of culture had elapsed. Participants were given two doses of BNT162b2 or mRNA-1273 vaccine. About 2.1 million PBMC were seeded per well and grown in the presence of about 10 IU/ml IL-2 and about 10 ug/ml peptides. Profiled with immunoSEQ multiplex PCR; TCRdb holds only in-frame clones, not every one. In the table there are 20,000 to 25,000 clones, roughly three quarters of which are singletons. V dropped 5 bases and J dropped 4; count of bases not matched to a gene: 3. The CDR3 is made up of 13 amino acids. The germline gives CDR1 SEHNR, CDR2 FQNEAQ (reference sequence).

The source of this sequence is a human donor who received a COVID-19 vaccine. The sample consisted of CD4+ T cells from PBMCs cultured with HCoV-229E spike peptides, taken after COVID-19 vaccination. The chain has TRBV7-9 and TRBJ1-2; 8 nucleotides align to TRBD1. The CDR3: CASSEGQVYGYTF. The CDR3 DNA follows: TGTGCCAGCAGCGAGGGACAGGTCTATGGCTACACCTTC.